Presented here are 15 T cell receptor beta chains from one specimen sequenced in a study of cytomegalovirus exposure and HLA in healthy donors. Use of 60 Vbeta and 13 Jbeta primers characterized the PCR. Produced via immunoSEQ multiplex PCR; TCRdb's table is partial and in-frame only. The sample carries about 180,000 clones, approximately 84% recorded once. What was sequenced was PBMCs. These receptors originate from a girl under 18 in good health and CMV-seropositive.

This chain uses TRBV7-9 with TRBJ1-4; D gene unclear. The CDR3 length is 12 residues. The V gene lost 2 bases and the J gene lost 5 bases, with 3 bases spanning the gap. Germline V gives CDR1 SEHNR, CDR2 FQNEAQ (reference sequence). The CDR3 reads CASSLQNEKLFF. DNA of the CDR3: TGTGCCAGCAGCTTACAAAATGAAAAACTGTTTTTT.

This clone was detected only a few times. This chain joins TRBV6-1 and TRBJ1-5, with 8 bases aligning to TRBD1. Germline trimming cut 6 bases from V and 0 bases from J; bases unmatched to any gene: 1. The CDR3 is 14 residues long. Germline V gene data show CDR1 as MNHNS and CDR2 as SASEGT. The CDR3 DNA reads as TGTGCCAGCAGCGGACAGGGTAGCAATCAGCCCCAGCATTTT. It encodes CASSGQGSNQPQHF.

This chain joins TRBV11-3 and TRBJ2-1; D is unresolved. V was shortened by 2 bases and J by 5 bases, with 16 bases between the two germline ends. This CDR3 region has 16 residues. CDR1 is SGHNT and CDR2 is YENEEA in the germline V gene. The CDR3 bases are TGTGCCAGCAGCTTAAGGTCTTCTAGAGCGAACAATGAGCAGTTCTTC. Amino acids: CASSLRSSRANNEQFF.

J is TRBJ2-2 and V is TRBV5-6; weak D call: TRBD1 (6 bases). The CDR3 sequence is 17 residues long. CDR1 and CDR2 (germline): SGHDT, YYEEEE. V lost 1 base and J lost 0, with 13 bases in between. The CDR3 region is CASSLPDSTSNTGELFF. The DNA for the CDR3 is TGTGCCAGCAGCTTGCCGGACAGCACCTCGAACACCGGGGAGCTGTTTTTT.

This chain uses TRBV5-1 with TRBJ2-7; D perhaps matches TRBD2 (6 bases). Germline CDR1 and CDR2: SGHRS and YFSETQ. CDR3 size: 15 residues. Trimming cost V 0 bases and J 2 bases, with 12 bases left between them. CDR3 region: CASSLDLGRPYEQYF. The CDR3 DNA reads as TGCGCCAGCAGCTTGGATCTAGGGAGGCCCTACGAGCAGTACTTC.

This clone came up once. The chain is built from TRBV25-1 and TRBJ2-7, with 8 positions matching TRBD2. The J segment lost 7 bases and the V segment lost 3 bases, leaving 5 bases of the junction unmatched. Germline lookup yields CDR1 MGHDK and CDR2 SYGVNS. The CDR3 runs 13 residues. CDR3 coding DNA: TGTGCCAGCAGTGATCGGGAGGGCTGGGAGCAGTACTTC. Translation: CASSDREGWEQYF.

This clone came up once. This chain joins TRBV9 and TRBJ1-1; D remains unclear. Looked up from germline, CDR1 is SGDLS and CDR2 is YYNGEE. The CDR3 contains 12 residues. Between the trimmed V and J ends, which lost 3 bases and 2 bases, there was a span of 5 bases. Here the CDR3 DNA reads TGTGCCAGCAGCGCGGTAAACACTGAAGCTTTCTTT. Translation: CASSAVNTEAFF.

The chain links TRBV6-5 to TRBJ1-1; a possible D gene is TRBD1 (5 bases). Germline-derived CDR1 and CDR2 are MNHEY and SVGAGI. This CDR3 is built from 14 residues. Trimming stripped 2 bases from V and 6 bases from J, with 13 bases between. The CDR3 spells CASSYGQGWAEAFF. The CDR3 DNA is TGTGCCAGCAGTTACGGGCAGGGATGGGCTGAAGCTTTCTTT.

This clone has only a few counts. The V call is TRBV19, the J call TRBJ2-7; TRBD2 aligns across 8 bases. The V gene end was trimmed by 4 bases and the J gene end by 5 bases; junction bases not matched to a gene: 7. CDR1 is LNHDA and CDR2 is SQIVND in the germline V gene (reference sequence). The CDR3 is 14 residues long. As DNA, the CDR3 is TGTGCCAGTAGTACGGGGGGGACCCCTGACGAGCAGTACTTC. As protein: CASSTGGTPDEQYF.

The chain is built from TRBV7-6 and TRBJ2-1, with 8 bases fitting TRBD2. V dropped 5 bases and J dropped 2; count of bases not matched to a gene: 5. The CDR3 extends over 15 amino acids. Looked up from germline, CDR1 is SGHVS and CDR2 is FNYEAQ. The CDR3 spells CASSTPGLAYNEQFF. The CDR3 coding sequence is TGTGCCAGCAGCACCCCGGGACTAGCCTACAATGAGCAGTTCTTC.

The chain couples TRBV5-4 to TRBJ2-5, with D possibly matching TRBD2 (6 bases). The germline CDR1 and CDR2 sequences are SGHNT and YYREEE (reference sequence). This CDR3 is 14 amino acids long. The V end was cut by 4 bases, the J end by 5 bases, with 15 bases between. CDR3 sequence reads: CASSPGRSGETQYF. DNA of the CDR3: TGTGCCAGCAGCCCAGGGAGGTCGGGCGAGACCCAGTACTTC.

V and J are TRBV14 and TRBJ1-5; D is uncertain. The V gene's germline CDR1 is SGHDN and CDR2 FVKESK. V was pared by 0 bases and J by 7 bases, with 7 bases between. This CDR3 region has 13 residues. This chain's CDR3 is CASSQDLGQPQHF. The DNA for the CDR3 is TGTGCCAGCAGCCAAGATCTCGGGCAGCCCCAGCATTTT.

In DNA form, the CDR3 reads TGCGCCAGCAGTGAGTCTTCCTACGGGGAGCTGTTTTTT. It specifies CASSESSYGELFF. The genes are TRBV10-1 and TRBJ2-2; D not resolved. CDR1 and CDR2 (germline): WNHNN, SYGVQD (reference sequence). V gave up 0 bases and J gave up 7 bases, with 6 bases separating them. This CDR3 has 13 residues.

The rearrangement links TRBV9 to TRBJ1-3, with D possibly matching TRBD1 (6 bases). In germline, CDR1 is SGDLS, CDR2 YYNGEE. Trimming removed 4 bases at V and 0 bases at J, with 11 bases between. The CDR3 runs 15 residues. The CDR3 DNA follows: TGTGCCAGCAGCTCCGGGACACTCTCTGGAAACACCATATATTTT. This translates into CASSSGTLSGNTIYF. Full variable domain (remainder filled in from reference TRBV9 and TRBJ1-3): DSGVTQTPKHLITATGQRVTLRCSPRSGDLSVYWYQQSLDQGLQFLIQYYNGEERAKGNILERFSAQQFPDLHSELNLSSLELGDSALYFCASSSGTLSGNTIYFGEGSWLTVV.

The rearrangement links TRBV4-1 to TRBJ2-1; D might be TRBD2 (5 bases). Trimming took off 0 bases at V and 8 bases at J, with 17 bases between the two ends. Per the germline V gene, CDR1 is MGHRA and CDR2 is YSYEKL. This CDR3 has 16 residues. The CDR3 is CASSQDLGGSPYEQFF. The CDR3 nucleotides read TGCGCCAGCAGCCAAGACTTAGGCGGGTCCCCGTATGAGCAGTTCTTC.